Sequencing of this TCR beta chain was carried out in a study of CD8+CD57+ T cells in acquired aplastic anemia. About the research overall: The study obtained an average of about 3.4 ug of DNA from sorted CD4+ and CD8+ cells.

It was patients with CD8+CD57+ cell expansion by flow cytometry who were chosen for sequencing. The length of the CDR3 is 13 residues. CDR1 KGHDR and CDR2 SFDVKD come from the germline V gene. Trimming took 11 bases from V and 1 from J; bases not matched to a gene: 7. Genomic DNA constituted the template upon which TCR beta VDJ and CDR3 profiling was performed. MiXCR was run by TCRdb on the reads, yielding one entry per CDR3 protein. The sample contains 130,000 or so distinct CDR3 sequences, nearly 40% of which appear only once. The origin of this receptor is a human donor with aplastic anemia. The chain has TRBV24-1 and TRBJ2-7; 7 bases are shared with TRBD1. The sequenced material came from sorted CD4+, CD8+, or CD8+CD57+ T cells (not recorded which) from PBMCs. Written as DNA, the CDR3 is TGTGCCAAGGACAGGTCGAAGTCCTACGAGCAGTACTTC. Encoded protein: CAKDRSKSYEQYF.